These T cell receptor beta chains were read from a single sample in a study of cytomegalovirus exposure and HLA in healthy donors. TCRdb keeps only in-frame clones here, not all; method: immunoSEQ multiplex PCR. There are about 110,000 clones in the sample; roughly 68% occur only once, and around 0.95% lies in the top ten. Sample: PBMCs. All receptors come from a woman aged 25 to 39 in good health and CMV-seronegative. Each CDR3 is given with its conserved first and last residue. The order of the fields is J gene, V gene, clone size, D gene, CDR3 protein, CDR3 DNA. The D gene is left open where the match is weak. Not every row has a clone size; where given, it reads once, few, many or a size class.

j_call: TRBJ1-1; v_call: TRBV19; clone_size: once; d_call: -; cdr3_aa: CASTGLVNTEAFF; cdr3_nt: TGTGCCAGTACTGGACTTGTGAACACTGAAGCTTTCTTT
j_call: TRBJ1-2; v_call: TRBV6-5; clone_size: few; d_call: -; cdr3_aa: CASSPVGRDGYTF; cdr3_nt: TGTGCCAGCAGCCCCGTGGGGAGGGATGGCTACACCTTC
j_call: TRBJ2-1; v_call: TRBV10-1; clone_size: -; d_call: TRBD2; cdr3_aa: CASSESLAGYNEQFF; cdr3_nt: TGCGCCAGCAGTGAGTCATTAGCGGGGTACAATGAGCAGTTCTTC
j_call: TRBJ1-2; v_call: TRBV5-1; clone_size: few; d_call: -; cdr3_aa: CASSLPGYRSYTF; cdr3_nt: TGCGCCAGCAGCTTGCCGGGTTATAGGTCCTACACCTTC
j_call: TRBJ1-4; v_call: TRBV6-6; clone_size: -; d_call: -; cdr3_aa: CASRHRANNEKLFF; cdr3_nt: TGTGCCAGCAGGCATAGAGCGAATAATGAAAAACTGTTTTTT
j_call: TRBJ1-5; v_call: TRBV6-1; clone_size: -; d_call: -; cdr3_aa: CASSGGQLNQPQHF; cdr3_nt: TGTGCCAGCAGTGGCGGACAGCTCAATCAGCCCCAGCATTTT
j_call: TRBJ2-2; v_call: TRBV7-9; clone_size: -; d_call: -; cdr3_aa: CASRGAGVANTGELFF; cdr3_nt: TGTGCCAGCAGGGGGGCAGGAGTAGCGAACACCGGGGAGCTGTTTTTT
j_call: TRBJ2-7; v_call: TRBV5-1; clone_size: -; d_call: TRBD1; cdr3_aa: CVSSLWTGISYEQYF; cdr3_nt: TGCGTCAGCAGCTTATGGACAGGGATCTCCTACGAGCAGTACTTC
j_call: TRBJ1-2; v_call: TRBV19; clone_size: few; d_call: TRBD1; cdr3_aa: CASSFGQGPYGYTF; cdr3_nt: TGTGCCAGTAGTTTTGGACAGGGCCCCTATGGCTACACCTTC
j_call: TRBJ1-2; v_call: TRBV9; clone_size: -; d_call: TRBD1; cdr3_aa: CASSGERDSYGYTF; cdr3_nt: TGTGCCAGCAGCGGAGAGAGGGACAGCTATGGCTACACCTTC
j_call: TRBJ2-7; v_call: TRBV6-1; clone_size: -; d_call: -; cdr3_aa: CASSELGRSGSQQYF; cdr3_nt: TGTGCCAGCAGTGAACTAGGCCGTTCGGGGAGTCAGCAGTACTTC
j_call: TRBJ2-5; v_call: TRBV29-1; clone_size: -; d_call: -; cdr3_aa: CSVEGGQETQYF; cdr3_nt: TGCAGCGTTGAGGGCGGGCAAGAGACCCAGTACTTC
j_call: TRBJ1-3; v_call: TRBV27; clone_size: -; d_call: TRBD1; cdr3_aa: CASRQGLDGNTIYF; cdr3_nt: TGTGCCAGCCGACAGGGGTTAGATGGAAACACCATATATTTT
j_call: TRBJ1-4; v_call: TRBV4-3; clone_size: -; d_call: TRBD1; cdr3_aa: CASSQRDRDEKLFF; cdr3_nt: TGCGCCAGCAGCCAACGGGACAGGGATGAAAAACTGTTTTTT
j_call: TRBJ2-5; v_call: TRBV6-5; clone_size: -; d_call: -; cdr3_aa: CASSYSGGPETQYF; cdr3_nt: TGTGCCAGCAGTTACTCGGGGGGTCCTGAGACCCAGTACTTC
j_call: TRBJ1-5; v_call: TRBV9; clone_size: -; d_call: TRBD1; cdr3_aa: CASSVGTGQGNNQPQHF; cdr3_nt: TGTGCCAGCAGCGTAGGCACAGGACAGGGGAACAATCAGCCCCAGCATTTT
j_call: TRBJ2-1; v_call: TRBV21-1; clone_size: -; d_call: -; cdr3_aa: CASSRTEPSYNEQFF; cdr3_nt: TGTGCCAGCAGCCGTACAGAGCCCTCCTACAATGAGCAGTTCTTC
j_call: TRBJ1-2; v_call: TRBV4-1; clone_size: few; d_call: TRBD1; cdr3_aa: CASSQTASRGTGDRWYYGYTF; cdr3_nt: TGCGCCAGCAGCCAAACCGCCTCAAGGGGGACAGGGGATCGTTGGTACTATGGCTACACCTTC
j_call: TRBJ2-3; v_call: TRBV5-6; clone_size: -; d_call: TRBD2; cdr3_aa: CASSLFASGVLRDTQYF; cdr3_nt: TGTGCCAGCAGCTTGTTCGCTAGCGGCGTACTACGAGATACGCAGTATTTT
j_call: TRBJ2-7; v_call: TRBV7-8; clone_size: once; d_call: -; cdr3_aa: CASSPSYEQYF; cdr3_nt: TGTGCCAGCAGCCCGTCCTACGAGCAGTACTTC
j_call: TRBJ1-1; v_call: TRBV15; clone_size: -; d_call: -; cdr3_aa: CATSRVRQNTEAFF; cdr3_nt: TGTGCCACCAGCAGAGTACGACAGAACACTGAAGCTTTCTTT
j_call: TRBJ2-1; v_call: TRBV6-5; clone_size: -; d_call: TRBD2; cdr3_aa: CASSYPGTSGRNEQFF; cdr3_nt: TGTGCCAGCAGTTACCCCGGGACTAGCGGGAGGAATGAGCAGTTCTTC
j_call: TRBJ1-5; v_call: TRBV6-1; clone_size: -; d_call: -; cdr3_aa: CASSRQLNQPQHF; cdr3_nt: TGTGCCAGCAGTAGACAACTCAATCAGCCCCAGCATTTT
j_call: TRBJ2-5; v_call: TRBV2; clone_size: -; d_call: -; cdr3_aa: CASGYREETQYF; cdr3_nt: TGTGCCAGCGGGTACAGAGAAGAGACCCAGTACTTC
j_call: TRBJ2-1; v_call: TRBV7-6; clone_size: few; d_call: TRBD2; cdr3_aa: CASSLVWGLAGNEQFF; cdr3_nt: TGTGCCAGCAGCTTAGTTTGGGGACTAGCGGGGAATGAGCAGTTCTTC
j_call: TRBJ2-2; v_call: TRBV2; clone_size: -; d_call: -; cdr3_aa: CASSVKRGNTGELFF; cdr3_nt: TGTGCCAGCAGTGTGAAGCGTGGTAACACCGGGGAGCTGTTTTTT
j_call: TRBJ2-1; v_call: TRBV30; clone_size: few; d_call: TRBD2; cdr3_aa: CAWTRRGLAGGVEQFF; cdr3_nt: TGTGCCTGGACCCGACGGGGTCTAGCGGGGGGCGTTGAGCAGTTCTTC
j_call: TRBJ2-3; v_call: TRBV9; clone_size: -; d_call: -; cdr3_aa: CASSADTRTHTQYF; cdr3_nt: TGTGCCAGCAGCGCGGACACAAGGACACATACGCAGTATTTT
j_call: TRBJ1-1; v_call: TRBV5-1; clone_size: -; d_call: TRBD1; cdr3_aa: CASFLGGLNTEAFF; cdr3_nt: TGCGCCAGCTTTCTAGGGGGCTTGAACACTGAAGCTTTCTTT
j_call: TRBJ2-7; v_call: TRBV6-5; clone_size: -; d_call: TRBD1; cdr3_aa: CASKGQGSSYEQYF; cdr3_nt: TGTGCCAGCAAGGGACAGGGGTCCTCCTACGAGCAGTACTTC
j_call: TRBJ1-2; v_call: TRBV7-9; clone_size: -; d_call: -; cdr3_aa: CASSLALPGPYYGYTF; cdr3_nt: TGTGCCAGCAGCTTAGCGTTACCAGGGCCATACTATGGCTACACCTTC